What follows is one T cell receptor (beta chain) and its context. Its antigen is still unknown. This specimen belongs to a study of cytomegalovirus exposure and HLA in healthy donors. In the study overall: One earlier analysis, a look at approximately 190 million T cells, found fewer than 140 million unique TCR beta sequences. A preliminary data release comprised roughly 80 million unique TCRs obtained from HLA-typed donors.

Use of 60 Vbeta and 13 Jbeta primers characterized the PCR. Per the study methods: Later reanalysis found approximately 76 million unique TCR beta chains, around 9.9 million of them shared. Profiled with immunoSEQ multiplex PCR; TCRdb holds only in-frame clones, not every one. That table is the source of V, J and clone size, and D and trimming were worked out from the DNA. The table has some 140,000 clones, roughly 73% seen once. Study-level results: Later on, an analysis tied over 15,000 TCR beta sequences to HLA alleles at 0.05 false discovery rate.

Trimming removed 5 bases from V and 4 bases from J, with 9 bases in between. The CDR3 consists of 14 residues. Germline CDR1 and CDR2: LNHDA and SQIVND (reference sequence). The clonotype was recovered from a male donor in good health and CMV-seronegative. The sample taken for sequencing was PBMCs. This rearrangement joins TRBV19 to TRBJ1-6, with D unclear. CDR3 DNA sequence: TGTGCCAGTAGTGTCCGGGATTATAATTCACCCCTCCACTTT. It translates to CASSVRDYNSPLHF.